The clone carrying this T cell receptor (beta chain) was seen a handful of times. Its antigen is currently unknown. The length of the CDR3 is 17 residues. Germline values: CDR1 SNHLY, CDR2 FYNNEI. V was pared by 6 bases and J by 6 bases, with 16 bases of the junction left unmatched. 5'RACE with constant-segment primers yielded barcoded, UMI-tagged TCR alpha and TCR beta cDNA libraries. Via MiXCR, TCRdb re-called the 5' RACE reads, giving one row per CDR3 protein. In the table there are 95,000 to 120,000 distinct CDR3 sequences, 15% to 20% of which are singletons. The data originate from a study of T-cell memory formation after mild COVID-19. Study-wide points: Unconfirmed was the SARS-CoV-2 specificity of second-wave clones that peaked on day 37.

Sequencing was done on a sample of PBMCs or a T cell subset sorted from them (not recorded which). The sequence was collected from a man younger than 35 who had mild COVID-19 (a few samples of this study predate the infection). Cell type and time point are not known. The chain is built from TRBV2 and TRBJ2-3, with TRBD1 identical over 9 bases. The CDR3 sequence: CASRSIPGTGGWDTQYF. The CDR3 region has the DNA TGTGCCAGCAGGAGCATTCCTGGAACAGGGGGCTGGGATACGCAGTATTTT.